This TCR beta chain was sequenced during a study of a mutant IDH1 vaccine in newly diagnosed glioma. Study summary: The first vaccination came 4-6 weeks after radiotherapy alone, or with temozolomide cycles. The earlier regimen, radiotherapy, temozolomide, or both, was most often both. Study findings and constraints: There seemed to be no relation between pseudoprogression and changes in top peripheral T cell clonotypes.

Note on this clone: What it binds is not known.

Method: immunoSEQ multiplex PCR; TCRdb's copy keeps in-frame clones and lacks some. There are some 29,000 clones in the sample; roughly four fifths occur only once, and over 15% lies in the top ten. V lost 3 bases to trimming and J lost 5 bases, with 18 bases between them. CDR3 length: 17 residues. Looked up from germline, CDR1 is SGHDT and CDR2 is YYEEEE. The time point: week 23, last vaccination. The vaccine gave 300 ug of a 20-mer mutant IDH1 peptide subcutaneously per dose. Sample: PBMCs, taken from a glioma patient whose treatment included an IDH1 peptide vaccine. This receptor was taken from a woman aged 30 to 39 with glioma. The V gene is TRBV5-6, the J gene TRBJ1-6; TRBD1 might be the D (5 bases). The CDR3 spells CASSSLQGAVNNSPLHF. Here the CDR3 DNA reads TGTGCCAGCAGCTCCTTGCAGGGCGCCGTGAATAATTCACCCCTCCACTTT. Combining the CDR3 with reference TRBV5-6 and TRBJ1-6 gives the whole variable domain DAGVTQSPTHLIKTRGQQVTLRCSPKSGHDTVSWYQQALGQGPQFIFQYYEEEERQRGNFPDRFSGHQFPNYSSELNVNALLLGDSALYLCASSSLQGAVNNSPLHFGNGTRLTVT.